Below are 12 T cell receptor beta chains sequenced from a single sample in a study of blood T cell repertoires in COVID-19. Data came from immunoSEQ multiplex PCR; TCRdb stores just in-frame clones and leaves some out. The table lists approximately 90,000 clones, around nine tenths of them singletons. Material for sequencing was peripheral blood. The receptors were sampled from a woman aged 80 or over with acute or convalescent COVID-19.

The V gene is TRBV5-5, the J gene TRBJ2-2; D is perhaps TRBD1 (6 bases). This CDR3 has 15 residues. V was pared by 4 bases and J by 0 bases, with 10 bases between. The germline CDR1 and CDR2 sequences are SGHKS and YYEKEE (reference sequence). The CDR3 DNA follows: TGTGCCAGCAGCCGACAGGTCGCGAACACCGGGGAGCTGTTTTTT. It yields the protein CASSRQVANTGELFF.

The chain recombines TRBV6-5 with TRBJ2-7; possible D gene TRBD1, 6 bases. Germline V CDR1 and CDR2: MNHEY, SVGAGI. V lost 6 bases and J 0 bases, leaving 12 bases between the germline ends. This CDR3 spans 14 amino acids. The CDR3 spells CASSRTATSYEQYF. The CDR3 nucleotides are TGTGCCAGCAGCCGGACAGCCACCTCCTACGAGCAGTACTTC.

V is TRBV19 and J is TRBJ2-7, with 9 nucleotides matching TRBD2. The CDR3 is 14 amino acids. Losses at the gene ends were 3 bases for V and 4 bases for J; bases not matched to a gene: 4. Germline V gene lookup returns CDR1 LNHDA and CDR2 SQIVND (reference sequence). This CDR3 reads CASSIQRGDYEQYF. DNA of the CDR3: TGTGCCAGTAGTATCCAGCGGGGGGATTACGAGCAGTACTTC.

The V gene is TRBV3-1 (or the pseudogene TRBV3-2), the J gene TRBJ2-5; D unresolved. CDR1 LGHDT and CDR2 YNNKEL come from the germline V gene (reference sequence). The CDR3 loop spans 13 amino acids. Trimming stripped 0 bases from V and 6 bases from J, with 8 bases between. CDR3: CASSQDVYKTQYF. The CDR3 nucleotides read TGTGCCAGCAGCCAAGACGTTTATAAGACCCAGTACTTC.

V is TRBV25-1 and J is TRBJ1-6; D not certain. Germline values: CDR1 MGHDK, CDR2 SYGVNS. This CDR3 contains 15 residues. V was trimmed by 0 bases and J by 4 bases, leaving 7 bases between them. The CDR3 DNA is TGTGCCAGCAGTGAATACTTATCGTATAATTCACCCCTCCACTTT. Translated: CASSEYLSYNSPLHF.

The V and J genes are TRBV27 and TRBJ1-2, with 7 bases aligning to TRBD1. The CDR3 consists of 14 residues. V gave up 2 bases and J gave up 4 bases; unmatched junction bases: 4. The germline gives CDR1 MNHEY, CDR2 SMNVEV (reference sequence). In DNA, the CDR3 is TGTGCCAGCAGTTTACGGGCAGGGGGCTATGGCTACACCTTC. This gives the protein CASSLRAGGYGYTF.

This clone was counted a single time. This chain uses TRBV10-3 with TRBJ1-1, with a tentative D call TRBD1 (5 bases). Germline V CDR1 and CDR2: ENHRY, SYGVKD. V lost 3 bases and J lost 4, with 9 bases in between. CDR3 length equals 13 residues. The CDR3, as DNA: TGTGCCATCAGTGATCGGGGGGTCACTGAAGCTTTCTTT. It codes for CAISDRGVTEAFF.

This chain uses TRBV6-6 with TRBJ2-1; 8 nucleotides align to TRBD2. Germline CDR1 reads MNHNY; CDR2 reads SVGAGI (reference sequence). J gave up 5 bases and V 5 bases, and 8 bases lay outside the gene matches. The CDR3 consists of 15 residues. This chain's CDR3 is CASSLQREPHNEQFF. As DNA, the CDR3 is TGTGCCAGCAGTCTCCAGCGGGAGCCCCACAATGAGCAGTTCTTC.

To note about this clone: One junction end does not reproduce the germline sequence, and a read error may be involved. The V and J genes are TRBV7-7 and TRBJ2-5; a possible D gene is TRBD1 (5 bases). The CDR3 runs to 13 residues. The germline V gene has CDR1 SSHAT and CDR2 FNYEAQ (reference sequence). CDR3 in amino acids: CASSLVGRETQYF. The DNA of the CDR3 is TGTGCTAGCAGCTTGGTGGGGCGCGAGACCCAGTACTTC. The full variable domain, completed using reference TRBV7-7 and TRBJ2-5, is GAGVSQSPRYKVTKRGQDVTLRCDPISSHATLYWYQQALGQGPEFLTYFNYEAQPDKSGLPSDRFSAERPEGSISTLTIQRTEQRDSAMYRCASSLVGRETQYFGPGTRLLVL.

This sequence joins TRBV20-1 and TRBJ2-3, with a weak D call TRBD2 (6 bases). This CDR3 spans 15 amino acids. Germline V lookup: CDR1 DFQATT, CDR2 SNEGSKA (reference sequence). With 3 bases removed from V and 2 bases from J, the gap between germline ends came to 15 bases. CDR3 sequence reads: CSASRAGSSTDTQYF. In nucleotides, the CDR3 is TGCAGTGCTAGTCGGGCGGGAAGTTCCACAGATACGCAGTATTTT.

The rearrangement links TRBV6-5 to TRBJ2-7; 14 bases match TRBD2. CDR1 and CDR2 from the germline V gene are MNHEY and SVGAGI. With 8 bases clipped from V and 6 bases from J, the junction kept 6 bases outside the gene matches. This CDR3 comprises 14 residues. The CDR3 DNA reads TGTGCCAGCTCTGGGACTAGCGGGAGTTTCGAGCAGTACTTC. It yields the protein CASSGTSGSFEQYF.

V is TRBV18 and J is TRBJ1-5, with TRBD1 matching over 7 bases. The J segment lost 5 bases and the V segment lost 3 bases, leaving 4 bases of the junction unmatched. Germline loops: CDR1 KGHSH, CDR2 LQKENI. This CDR3 comprises 14 residues. The CDR3: CASSPGQEYQPQHF. DNA of the CDR3: TGTGCCAGCTCACCTGGACAGGAGTATCAGCCCCAGCATTTT.